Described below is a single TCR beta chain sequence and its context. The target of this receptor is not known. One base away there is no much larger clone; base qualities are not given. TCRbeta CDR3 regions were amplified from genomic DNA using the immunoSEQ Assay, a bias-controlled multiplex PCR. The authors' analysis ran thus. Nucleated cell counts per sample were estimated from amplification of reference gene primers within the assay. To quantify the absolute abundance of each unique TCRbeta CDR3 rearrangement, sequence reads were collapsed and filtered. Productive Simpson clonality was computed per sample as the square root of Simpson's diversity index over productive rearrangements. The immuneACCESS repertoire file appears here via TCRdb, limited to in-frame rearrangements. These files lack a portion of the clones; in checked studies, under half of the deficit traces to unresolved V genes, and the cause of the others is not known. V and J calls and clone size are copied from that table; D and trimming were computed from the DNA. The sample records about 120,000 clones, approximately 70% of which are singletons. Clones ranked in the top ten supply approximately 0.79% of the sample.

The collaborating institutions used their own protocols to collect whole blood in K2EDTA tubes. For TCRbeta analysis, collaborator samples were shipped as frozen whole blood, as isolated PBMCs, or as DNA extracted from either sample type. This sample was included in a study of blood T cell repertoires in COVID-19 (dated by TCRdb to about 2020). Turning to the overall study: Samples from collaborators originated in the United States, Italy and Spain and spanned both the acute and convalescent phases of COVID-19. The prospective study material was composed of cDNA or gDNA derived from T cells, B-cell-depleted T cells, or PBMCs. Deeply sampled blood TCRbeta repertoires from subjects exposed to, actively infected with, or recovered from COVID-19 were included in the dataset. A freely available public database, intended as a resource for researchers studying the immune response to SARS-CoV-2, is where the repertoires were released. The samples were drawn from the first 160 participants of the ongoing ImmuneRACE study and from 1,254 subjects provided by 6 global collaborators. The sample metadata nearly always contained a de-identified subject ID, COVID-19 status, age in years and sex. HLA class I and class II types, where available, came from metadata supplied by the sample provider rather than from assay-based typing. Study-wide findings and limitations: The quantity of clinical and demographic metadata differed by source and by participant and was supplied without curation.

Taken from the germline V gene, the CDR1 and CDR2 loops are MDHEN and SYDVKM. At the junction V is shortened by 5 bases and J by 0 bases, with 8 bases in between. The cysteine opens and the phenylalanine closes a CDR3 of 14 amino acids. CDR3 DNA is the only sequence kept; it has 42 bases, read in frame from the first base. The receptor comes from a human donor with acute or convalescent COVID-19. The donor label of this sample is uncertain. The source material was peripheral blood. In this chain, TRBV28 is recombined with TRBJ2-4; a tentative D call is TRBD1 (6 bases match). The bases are TGTGCCAGCAGTGGACAGTTAGCCAAAAACATTCAGTACTTC. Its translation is CASSGQLAKNIQYF.